This T cell receptor (beta chain) emerged from a study of T cells after yellow fever vaccination. Study-wide results and caveats: It was a weaker secondary response, yet one that peaked faster, at day 5 versus 15. The booster saw the reappearance of most primary-vaccination clones (approximately 97% CD4, about 85% CD8).

Turning to this clonotype: Its specificity is unknown.

The study made its TCR cDNA through 5'RACE template switching. That step introduced a universal primer site along with UMIs. TCRdb itself ran the 5' RACE reads through MiXCR, one entry per CDR3 protein. The sample holds 500,000 to 650,000 distinct CDR3 sequences, about 13% seen once. The CDR3 consists of 17 residues. This material consisted of PBMCs, taken on the day of the yellow fever booster vaccination. The V gene is TRBV21-1, the J gene TRBJ2-5; TRBD1 is the table's D call, not checked against the DNA. TRBV21-1 counts as a pseudogene. This sequence was found in a man younger than 45 who received the YFV17D yellow fever vaccine. The CDR3 is CASSKKGSSPYQETQYF. For the CDR3, the DNA is TGTGCCAGCAGCAAAAAGGGGTCCAGCCCGTACCAAGAGACCCAGTACTTC.